What follows are 29 T cell receptor beta chains derived from one specimen sequenced in a study of tumor-infiltrating lymphocytes in primary liver carcinoma. Taking roughly 20-32 mg of unsorted bulk tissue, the authors co-extracted RNA and DNA. Constant-region priming of 500 ng total RNA yielded TCR beta cDNA. Three-round nested multiplex PCR performed with slightly modified ARM-PCR produced the TCR beta libraries. TRBV1-TRBV30 forward and Cbeta reverse primers drove the first two approximately 10-cycle rounds. TCRdb passed the multiplex PCR reads through MiXCR, listing each CDR3 protein once. In the table there are about 190,000 distinct CDR3 sequences, roughly 80% of which are singletons. Sequenced sample: tumor tissue from primary liver carcinoma. These receptors were taken from a man aged 35 to 55 with primary liver carcinoma and hepatitis B virus infection.

The chain uses TRBV29-1 and TRBJ1-6; D is unresolved. The germline V gene has CDR1 SQVTM and CDR2 ANQGSEA. Trimming stripped 7 bases from V and 16 bases from J, with 23 bases between. The CDR3 sequence is 13 residues long. DNA of the CDR3: TGCAGCGCTTCGAAGGCCAGAAATTCATCTCTCCACTTT. Translating it yields CSASKARNSSLHF.

In this sample, this clonotype turned up a few times. A read error may account for a junction end that differs from germline. V usage is TRBV6-2 or TRBV6-3 and J usage is TRBJ2-7; D is uncertain. This CDR3 spans 13 amino acids. Germline V CDR1 and CDR2: MNHEY, SVGEGT. The CDR3 is CASSYEVPCEQYF. As DNA, the CDR3 is TGTGCTAGCAGTTACGAGGTACCGTGCGAGCAGTACTTC.

Regarding this clonotype: At one of its ends the junction is not consistent with the germline gene, which may arise from a read error. The J gene is TRBJ2-1, the V gene TRBV7-8, with D possibly TRBD2 on 6 matching bases. Looked up from germline, CDR1 is SGHVS and CDR2 is FQNEAQ. This CDR3 contains 15 residues. The CDR3 DNA sequence: TGTACCAGCGGCTTAGGGACTCCTAATTACAATGAGCAGTTCTTC. Translating it yields CTSGLGTPNYNEQFF.

Worth noting for this clonotype: The junction differs from germline at one of its ends, possibly a read error. This sequence joins TRBV10-3 and TRBJ2-1; 11 bases align to TRBD2. The CDR3 contains 19 residues. Germline CDR1 reads ENHRY; CDR2 reads SYGVKD. As DNA, the CDR3 is TGTGCCATCCCCGCGGGGACTAGCGGTTCCCTGGGGGTCTACAATAAGCAGTTCTTC. Its protein product is CAIPAGTSGSLGVYNKQFF.

For this clonotype: It may be a read error: a sequence one base away is much more abundant. The V gene is TRBV28, the J gene TRBJ2-1; 8 nucleotides line up with TRBD2. The J segment lost 14 bases and the V segment lost 6 bases, leaving 9 bases of the junction unmatched. Germline CDR1 MDHEN, CDR2 SYDVKM. The CDR3 is 12 amino acids. As DNA, the CDR3 is TGTGCCAGCAGCTACCCCCGGGAGGGGAAGTTCTTC. This encodes CASSYPREGKFF.

Details on this clonotype: The junction and the germline gene differ at one end; a read error may be behind it. The chain joins TRBV14 to TRBJ2-1, with TRBD2 as a possible D gene (5 bases). Per germline, CDR1 SGHDN and CDR2 FVKESK. The CDR3 covers 16 residues. The CDR3 sequence is CASSVVARWVNSEQLF. CDR3 nucleotide sequence: TGTGCCAGCAGTGTCGTAGCGAGATGGGTAAACAGTGAGCAGCTCTTC.

The chain is built from TRBV2 and TRBJ2-1, with unresolved D. The germline V gene has CDR1 SNHLY and CDR2 FYNNEI. With 4 bases removed from V and 7 bases from J, the gap between germline ends came to 17 bases. The CDR3 has 15 residues. In DNA form, the CDR3 reads TGTGCCAGCAGTGCTCGGGCTTGCGGTGTAAATGAGCAGTTCTTC. Translated, it gives CASSARACGVNEQFF.

The gene calls are TRBV11-2 and TRBJ2-2; D tentatively fits TRBD1 or TRBD2 (5 bases each). The CDR3 runs to 14 residues. V was pared by 5 bases and J by 16 bases, with 23 bases between. Germline values: CDR1 SGHAT, CDR2 FQNNGV. The CDR3: CASSTGSDTGETFF. The DNA of the CDR3 is TGTGCCAGCAGCACAGGCTCGGACACCGGGGAGACGTTTTTT. The full variable domain, its missing parts supplied by reference TRBV11-2 and TRBJ2-2, is EAGVAQSPRYKIIEKRQSVAFWCNPISGHATLYWYQQILGQGPKLLIQFQNNGVVDDSQLPKDRFSAERLKGVDSTLKIQPAKLEDSAVYLCASSTGSDTGETFFGEGSRLTVL.

This clonotype turned up a few times. The chain carries TRBV19 and TRBJ2-1; 9 positions agree with TRBD2. Germline CDR1 and CDR2: LNHDA and SQIVND (reference sequence). V dropped 3 bases and J dropped 8; count of bases not matched to a gene: 11. The CDR3 length is 16 residues. This CDR3 is CASSMSLGGRGYEQFF. The CDR3 DNA is TGTGCCAGTAGTATGTCTCTTGGCGGGAGGGGCTATGAGCAGTTCTTC.

Comment on this clonotype: Because it lacks the conserved phenylalanine or tryptophan at the end, this CDR3 is likely a read error. The V and J genes are TRBV4-3 and TRBJ2-5; D may be TRBD2 (6 bases). The germline V gene has CDR1 LGHNA and CDR2 YSLEER. This CDR3 comprises 16 residues. The CDR3 sequence: CASSQGEGRELETQYI. CDR3 DNA sequence: TGTGCCAGCAGCCAAGGCGAGGGGCGGGAACTAGAGACCCAGTACATC.

The DNA of the CDR3 is TGCAGCGTGATGTTTAATGGAAACACCATATATTTT. Protein product: CSVMFNGNTIYF. The V gene is TRBV29-1, the J gene TRBJ1-3; unclear D gene. Germline assignment: CDR1 SQVTM and CDR2 ANQGSEA. CDR3 size: 12 residues. V lost 6 bases, J lost 3 bases, and 9 bases lay in between.

A remark on this clonotype: A read error is likely, as this CDR3 ends without the conserved phenylalanine or tryptophan. The V call is TRBV29-1, the J call TRBJ2-7; D possibly uses TRBD1 or TRBD2 (5 bases each). The length of the CDR3 is 15 residues. Looked up from germline, CDR1 is SQVTM and CDR2 is ANQGSEA. Here the CDR3 DNA reads TGCAGTATTGCGAGTGGATGGGGGATGCCCTACGAGCAGTACTCC. It translates to CSIASGWGMPYEQYS.

This chain joins TRBV6-1 and TRBJ2-3; D not certain. CDR3 size: 14 residues. CDR1 and CDR2 from the germline V gene are MNHNS and SASEGT. CDR3 loop: CTNSEVVATDTQYF. Here the CDR3 DNA reads TGTACCAACAGTGAAGTGGTTGCCACAGATACGCAGTATTTT.

J is TRBJ2-7 and V is TRBV6-5, with D perhaps matching TRBD2 (5 bases). The germline gives CDR1 MNHEY, CDR2 SVGAGI. This CDR3 region has 18 residues. Between the trimmed V and J ends, which lost 2 bases and 0 bases, there was a span of 20 bases. This CDR3 reads CASSYRYPSRISSYEQYF. As DNA, the CDR3 is TGTGCCAGCAGTTACCGATACCCTAGCAGGATCAGCTCCTACGAGCAGTACTTC.

This rearrangement joins TRBV6-1 to TRBJ2-7; TRBD2 matches 7 bases. With V trimmed by 0 bases and J by 1 base, 9 bases remained unmatched. This CDR3 region has 17 residues. Germline CDR1 and CDR2: MNHNS and SASEGT. The CDR3 DNA reads as TGTGCCAGCAGTGAAGCGGGGAGGGCTAACGGATCCTACGAGCAGTACTTC. Its protein is CASSEAGRANGSYEQYF.

In its sample, this clonotype was seen once. It is likely a read error, because the conserved phenylalanine at the end of the CDR3 is missing. The CDR3 sequence: CASSMEGDTGIPFSGANVLTL. CDR3 nucleotide sequence: TGTGCCAGCAGCATGGAGGGAGACACGGGCATTCCCTTCTCTGGGGCCAACGTCCTGACTTTG. The chain is built from TRBV11-2 and TRBJ2-6; tentatively, D is TRBD2 (6 bases). Germline V gene data show CDR1 as SGHAT and CDR2 as FQNNGV. The CDR3 totals 21 residues. The V and J ends lost 5 bases and 0 bases respectively, with 26 bases between them.

To note about this clonotype: The junction departs from the called germline gene at one end, perhaps through a read error. J is TRBJ2-5 and V is TRBV2; 9 bases align to TRBD2. The CDR3 sequence is 15 residues long. CDR1 is SNHLY and CDR2 is FYNNEI in the germline V gene. The CDR3 region has the DNA TGTGCCAGAAGTCGACTAGCGGCTGGGCAAGAGACACAGTACTTC. This codes for CARSRLAAGQETQYF.

This clonotype was picked up a small number of times. The chain has TRBV5-1 and TRBJ2-7, with a weak D call TRBD1 (6 bases). The V gene's germline CDR1 is SGHRS and CDR2 YFSETQ. The CDR3 runs to 13 residues. Trimming shortened V by 4 bases and J by 1 base, and 9 bases separated the two germline ends. CDR3 DNA: TGCGCCAGCAGCCGACAGGAATCCTACGAGCAGTACTTC. Translated: CASSRQESYEQYF.

Remarks on this clonotype: One end of the junction does not line up with germline, which may come from a read error. V usage is TRBV29-1 and J usage is TRBJ2-2; TRBD2 agrees at 10 bases. The CDR3 contains 15 residues. Germline lookup yields CDR1 SQVTM and CDR2 ANQGSEA. As DNA, the CDR3 is TGTAGCGTTGGGACTAGCGCGGCGTACACCGGGGGGCTGTTTTTT. Amino acid sequence: CSVGTSAAYTGGLFF.

Of note for this clonotype: The conserved phenylalanine or tryptophan normally closing the CDR3 is absent here, so this likely arose from a read error. This rearrangement joins TRBV29-1 to TRBJ2-7; D might be TRBD1 or TRBD2, each matching 5 bases. CDR1 is SQVTM and CDR2 is ANQGSEA in the germline V gene. The CDR3 loop spans 13 amino acids. The CDR3 region is CRVQSRGEREQYY. CDR3 in DNA: TGCAGGGTTCAATCGAGGGGAGAGCGCGAGCAGTACTAC.

Of note for this clonotype: One end of the junction does not line up with germline, which may come from a read error. The rearrangement uses TRBV6-5 and TRBJ2-3; 8 bases line up with TRBD2. Germline loops: CDR1 MNHEY, CDR2 SVGAGI. The CDR3 has 15 residues. CDR3 in amino acids: CASNPGIAGTDTQYF. CDR3 nucleotides: TGTGCTAGCAACCCAGGAATAGCGGGAACAGACACGCAGTATTTT.

For this clonotype: The junction departs from germline at one end; a sequencing error may be responsible. The rearrangement links TRBV6-1 to TRBJ2-1; D is uncertain. The CDR3 has 15 amino acids. Germline values: CDR1 MNHNS, CDR2 SASEGT. CDR3 in amino acids: CASGVERVSYNEQIF. The CDR3 bases are TGTGCCAGCGGGGTCGAAAGAGTGTCCTACAATGAGCAGATCTTC.

The gene calls are TRBV4-2 and TRBJ2-1; possibly TRBD1 for D (7 bases). Germline CDR1 and CDR2: LGHNA and YNFKEQ. V was pared by 3 bases and J by 16 bases, with 28 bases between. The CDR3 consists of 16 residues. The CDR3 nucleotides are TGTGCCAGCAGCCACGCCGGGGGACAGCGGAGCAATGAACAATTCTTC. It yields the protein CASSHAGGQRSNEQFF.

The chain uses TRBV5-6 and TRBJ2-5; possible D gene TRBD2, 6 bases. CDR1 and CDR2 from the germline V gene are SGHDT and YYEEEE. The germline V and J ends were trimmed by 5 bases and 9 bases, with 20 bases remaining between them. The CDR3 covers 14 residues. CDR3 in DNA: TGTGCCAGCAGGTATGACGGGCCGAGGGAGGCCCAGTACTTC. This translates into CASRYDGPREAQYF.

On this clonotype: The junction and the germline gene differ at one end; a read error may be behind it. The chain employs TRBV4-3 and TRBJ2-6; 8 positions match TRBD1. Germline V gives CDR1 LGHNA, CDR2 YSLEER. This CDR3 spans 17 amino acids. The CDR3 region has the DNA TGCGCCAGCAGCCAAGATGAGTCAGGGGGCGGGGCGAACGTCCTGACTTTC. Residues: CASSQDESGGGANVLTF.

This clonotype was detected once. Just one base apart from a much larger clone, this may be a read error. The gene calls are TRBV28 and TRBJ2-5; 7 nucleotides line up with TRBD1. The CDR3 length is 13 residues. The germline V gene encodes CDR1 MDHEN and CDR2 SYDVKM. CDR3: CVSSGQVLETQYF. CDR3 DNA: TGTGTCAGCAGTGGACAGGTTTTGGAGACCCAGTACTTC.

A note on this clonotype: One junction end does not reproduce the germline sequence, and a read error may be involved. This chain uses TRBV4-1 with TRBJ1-5; D unresolved. The germline V gene has CDR1 MGHRA and CDR2 YSYEKL. The CDR3 runs to 15 residues. This chain's CDR3 is CASSQGRSPNQPQHF. The CDR3 DNA reads TGCGCCAGTAGCCAAGGGCGGAGCCCGAATCAGCCCCAGCATTTT.

Regarding this clonotype: Germline is not matched at one junction end, which may reflect a read error. The V gene is TRBV5-4, the J gene TRBJ2-5; 9 bases agree with TRBD2. CDR1 is SGHNT and CDR2 is YYREEE in the germline V gene (reference sequence). The CDR3 has 15 amino acids. The CDR3: CACSVSGTSFETQYF. The CDR3 bases are TGTGCCTGCAGCGTTTCCGGGACTAGCTTTGAGACCCAGTACTTC.

The chain is built from TRBV11-2 and TRBJ2-1; no definite D call. Germline CDR1 reads SGHAT; CDR2 reads FQNNGV. This CDR3 spans 14 amino acids. Trimming removed 4 bases from V and 9 bases from J, with 16 bases in between. CDR3 in amino acids: CASSSGISNSEQFF. The CDR3, as DNA: TGTGCCAGCAGCTCAGGCATCTCGAACAGTGAGCAGTTCTTC. Looking up the rest from reference TRBV11-2 and TRBJ2-1 gives the full variable domain: EAGVAQSPRYKIIEKRQSVAFWCNPISGHATLYWYQQILGQGPKLLIQFQNNGVVDDSQLPKDRFSAERLKGVDSTLKIQPAKLEDSAVYLCASSSGISNSEQFFGPGTRLTVL.